This TCR beta chain derives from a study of regulatory T cells in long-lasting Graves disease (dated by TCRdb to the early 2020s). About the investigation overall: Persistent Graves' disease was defined as antithyroid drug treatment for over 5 years with persistently positive TSH receptor autoantibodies. Peripheral blood TCR sequencing and RNA sequencing compared persistent Graves' disease patients with newly diagnosed Graves' disease patients. The study was registered as a clinical trial and conducted in China. A total of about 35 samples underwent TCR sequencing, from roughly 13 patients with persistent Graves' disease and some 20 patients with newly diagnosed Graves' disease. In the clinical cohort, patients with persistent Graves' disease had used antithyroid drugs for an average of around ten years.

The germline V gene provides CDR1 ENHRY and CDR2 SYGVKD. Trimming costs V 4 bases and J 3 bases, and their ends lie 13 bases apart. The CDR3 goes from the cysteine to the phenylalanine over 14 residues. The only DNA kept is the CDR3, 42 bases in frame from the first base. The method behind the library was multiplex PCR. Sequenced on an Illumina HiSeq 4000. To build TCR beta libraries, CDR3 regions were amplified by Arm-PCR using iRepertoire HTBI primers. PCR products were gel purified before sequencing. In the paper's pipeline: Gene usage analysis of CDR3 amino acid clonotypes used the 55 to 80 TRBV and around 14 TRBJ segments found across samples. Filtered high-quality paired reads were merged into contigs using COPE and FqMerger. Contigs were aligned with BLAST to IMGT TRBV, TRBD and TRBJ reference genes, and CDR3 was defined per IMGT. Highly expanded clones were defined as clonotypes with a frequency above 0.1%. Shannon entropy was used to measure repertoire diversity, and the Gini coefficient was used to measure V-J evenness. A clonotype was considered public if more than one individual shared it. TCRdb reprocessed the public reads (quality trimming at Q25 with fastp, clone calling with MiXCR) and kept in-frame beta chains. Every CDR3 protein is listed once, alongside the most common genes and DNA of its rows. V and J calls and clone size were set by TCRdb, not the authors. The sample table holds roughly 300,000 distinct CDR3 sequences, of which more than 20% were seen once. Clones ranked in the top ten supply about 56% of the sample.

Of note for this clonotype: Its antigen is still unknown. Base qualities are not at hand, and no much larger clone is one base apart.

Here is what the overall study found, with its caveats: The study examined only peripheral blood because the primary lesion, thyroid tissue, could not be accessed. Lower TCR Shannon entropy and fewer highly expanded clones were observed in persistent Graves' disease patients than in newly diagnosed patients, which suggested clonal expansion. Only the TCR beta chain was sequenced and analyzed. Persistent disease showed preferential use of TRBV28, TRBJ1-2 and TRBJ2-5, whereas newly diagnosed disease favored TRBV20-1 and TRBJ2-1. The authors noted that the small sample size was a limitation that may lower accuracy. Persistent patients shared more public clonotypes among themselves (over 2,500) than newly diagnosed patients did (approximately 970).

What the time point label conveys for this sample: persistent/refractory GD, antithyroid drugs over 5 years with positive TRAb. For both TCR sequencing and RNA sequencing, RNA was extracted from PBMCs using TRIzol. The diagnosis of Graves' disease was made according to American Thyroid Association guidelines. Recruitment of patients was carried out at an endocrinology department in Xi'an, China. Each patient gave roughly 10 milliliters of peripheral blood, collected in an EDTA anticoagulant tube. Ficoll Paque Plus density gradient separation was used to isolate PBMCs, and no further T cell sorting was done. An Agilent 2100 Bioanalyzer and agarose gel were used to check RNA quality, and a NanoDrop 2000 was used to measure RNA concentration.

The TCR was taken from a female donor with Graves disease. Rearrangement joined TRBV10-3 to TRBJ2-7; TRBD2 is a weak D gene call, 5 bases matching. Material: peripheral blood mononuclear cells (PBMCs), obtained when the disease was refractory, from a patient treated with antithyroid drugs. In nucleotides, the sequence is TGTGCCATCAGTGCGACCTCCGAGGGCTACGAGCAGTACTTC. Its protein is CAISATSEGYEQYF.